The 5 T cell receptor beta chains reported below all come from one sample, sequenced in a study of T cell responses to AZD1222 COVID-19 vaccine (dated by TCRdb to the early 2020s). Read against the paper, the sample's time point label means: about 28 days (+/-7) after the second vaccine dose. The library came from the immunoSEQ multiplex PCR assay. The clones in this table, taken by TCRdb from immuneACCESS, are in-frame only. Not every clone is retained; where verified, under half of the shortfall comes from an unresolved V gene, and the cause of the rest is unknown. This sample gives about 84,000 clones in total; around 84% of them show up just once. 4.5% to 7% of the sample rests with the top ten. The sample was peripheral blood, taken 28 days after the second AZD1222 dose. These receptor sequences come from an adult who received the AZD1222 COVID-19 vaccine.

This chain joins TRBV6-1 and TRBJ1-2; D remains unclear. Germline CDR1 reads MNHNS; CDR2 reads SASEGT. The V and J ends lost 1 base and 5 bases respectively, with 11 bases between them. The CDR3 covers 14 residues. CDR3 in amino acids: CASSEGGLRYGYTF. Written as DNA, the CDR3 is TGTGCCAGCAGTGAAGGAGGGTTGAGGTATGGCTACACCTTC.

This sequence joins TRBV3-1 (or the pseudogene TRBV3-2) and TRBJ2-5; D not resolved. Looked up from germline, CDR1 is LGHDT and CDR2 is YNNKEL (reference sequence). V dropped 4 bases and J dropped 4 bases, with 13 bases sitting between them. This CDR3 region has 14 residues. The CDR3 region has the DNA TGTGCCAGCAGCCCCGTCTTACCGGGAGAGACCCAGTACTTC. Translation: CASSPVLPGETQYF.

The chain has TRBV28 and TRBJ2-7, with D possibly matching TRBD1 (5 bases). The germline V and J ends were trimmed by 3 bases and 1 base, with 16 bases remaining between them. The CDR3 is made up of 16 amino acids. CDR1 and CDR2 (germline): MDHEN, SYDVKM. DNA for the CDR3: TGTGCCAGCAGTTTCTCCCAGGGCAGCCTTTCCTACGAGCAGTACTTC. The encoded protein is CASSFSQGSLSYEQYF.

This clone was seen a few times. The genes are TRBV6-1 and TRBJ1-5, with D hard to call. This CDR3 is 14 amino acids long. Germline V CDR1 and CDR2: MNHNS, SASEGT. Deletions cut 2 bases from V and 7 bases from J, with 12 bases between. CDR3 sequence: CASSERALGQPQHF. CDR3 in DNA: TGTGCCAGCAGTGAAAGGGCTCTGGGGCAGCCCCAGCATTTT.

The chain joins TRBV2 to TRBJ1-1; no reliable D call. The V end was cut by 6 bases, the J end by 1 base, with 9 bases between. The CDR3 runs 13 residues. Looked up from germline, CDR1 is SNHLY and CDR2 is FYNNEI. The CDR3 sequence: CASSPPRNTEAFF. In DNA, the CDR3 is TGTGCCAGCAGCCCCCCCCGGAACACTGAAGCTTTCTTT.